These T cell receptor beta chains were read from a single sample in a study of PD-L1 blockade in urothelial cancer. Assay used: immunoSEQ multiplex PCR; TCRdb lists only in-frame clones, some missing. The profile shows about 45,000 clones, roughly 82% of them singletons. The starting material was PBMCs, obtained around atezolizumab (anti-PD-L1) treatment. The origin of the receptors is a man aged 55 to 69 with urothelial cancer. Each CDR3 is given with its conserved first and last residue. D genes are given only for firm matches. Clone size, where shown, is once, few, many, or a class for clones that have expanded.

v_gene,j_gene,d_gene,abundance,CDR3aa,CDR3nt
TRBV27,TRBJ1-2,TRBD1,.,CASSFPGQPNYGYTF,TGTGCCAGCAGTTTCCCGGGACAGCCTAACTATGGCTACACCTTC
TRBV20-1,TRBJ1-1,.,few,CSARGGQKAFF,TGCAGTGCTAGAGGGGGGCAGAAGGCTTTCTTT
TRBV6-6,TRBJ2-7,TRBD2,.,CASSYSKTSKKQYF,TGTGCCAGCAGTTACTCGAAGACTAGCAAAAAGCAGTACTTC
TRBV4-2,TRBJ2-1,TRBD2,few,CASSQVKASGYNEQFF,TGTGCCAGCAGCCAAGTGAAGGCTAGCGGATACAATGAGCAGTTCTTC
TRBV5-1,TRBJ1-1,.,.,CASSPLGGNTEAFF,TGCGCCAGCAGCCCTCTTGGAGGCAACACTGAAGCTTTCTTT
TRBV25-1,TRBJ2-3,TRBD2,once,CAGSGGTDTQYF,TGTGCCGGTAGCGGGGGCACAGATACGCAGTATTTT
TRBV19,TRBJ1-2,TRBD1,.,CASSPPGQILYGYTF,TGTGCCAGTAGTCCCCCGGGACAGATCCTTTATGGCTACACCTTC
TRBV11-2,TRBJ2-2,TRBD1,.,CASSSTGAGELFF,TGTGCCAGCAGCTCGACAGGGGCCGGGGAGCTGTTTTTT
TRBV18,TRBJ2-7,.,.,CASSPLRAENSYEQYF,TGTGCCAGCTCACCTCTCAGGGCAGAAAATTCCTACGAGCAGTACTTC
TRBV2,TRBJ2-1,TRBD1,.,CASRRRTPGTGSYGTYNEQFF,TGTGCCAGCAGGCGGAGAACCCCCGGGACAGGGAGTTATGGGACCTACAATGAGCAGTTCTTC
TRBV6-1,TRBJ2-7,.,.,CASTMAGATYEQYF,TGTGCCAGCACCATGGCGGGGGCTACCTACGAGCAGTACTTC
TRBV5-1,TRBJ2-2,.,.,CASSLALFTGELFF,TGCGCCAGCAGCTTGGCCCTTTTCACCGGGGAGCTGTTTTTT
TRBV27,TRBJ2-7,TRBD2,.,CASASRRESYEQYF,TGTGCCAGCGCCTCAAGGCGGGAGTCCTACGAGCAGTACTTC
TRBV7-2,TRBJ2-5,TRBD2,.,CASSLAGTSGQETQYF,TGTGCCAGCAGCTTAGCCGGGACTAGCGGCCAAGAGACCCAGTACTTC
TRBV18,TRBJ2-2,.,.,CASSEEQAGELFF,TGTGCCAGCTCAGAGGAACAGGCCGGGGAGCTGTTTTTT
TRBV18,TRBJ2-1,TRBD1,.,CASSPPNRDRGNEQFF,TGTGCCAGCTCACCACCGAATCGGGACAGGGGAAATGAGCAGTTCTTC
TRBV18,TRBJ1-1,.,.,CASSPGQIGAFF,TGTGCCAGCTCTCCCGGACAGATAGGAGCTTTCTTT
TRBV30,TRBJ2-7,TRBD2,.,CAWSWAGDYEQYF,TGTGCCTGGAGTTGGGCGGGAGACTACGAGCAGTACTTC
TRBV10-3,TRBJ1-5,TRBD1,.,CATRDRRGDSNQPQHF,TGTGCCACCAGGGACAGGCGGGGGGATAGCAATCAGCCCCAGCATTTT
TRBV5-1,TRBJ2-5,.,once,CASSLMARGAETQYF,TGCGCCAGCAGCTTGATGGCTAGAGGTGCAGAGACCCAGTACTTC
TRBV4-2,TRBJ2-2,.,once,CASSQGLTANTGELFF,TGTGCCAGCAGCCAAGGACTTACCGCGAACACCGGGGAGCTGTTTTTT
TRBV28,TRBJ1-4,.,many,CASSDPGSRGEKLFF,TGTGCCAGCAGTGATCCCGGGTCCCGGGGTGAAAAACTGTTTTTT
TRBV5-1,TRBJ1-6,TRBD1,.,CASSLEPGGKNSPLHF,TGCGCCAGCAGCTTGGAGCCAGGGGGCAAGAATTCACCCCTCCACTTT
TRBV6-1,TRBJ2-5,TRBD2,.,CASSDGGATQYF,TGTGCCAGCAGTGACGGGGGGGCGACCCAGTACTTC
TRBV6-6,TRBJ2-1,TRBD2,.,CASSSGLAGYNEQFF,TGTGCCAGCAGTTCGGGACTAGCGGGCTACAATGAGCAGTTCTTC
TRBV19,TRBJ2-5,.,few,CASSIVVGLAGLQETQYF,TGTGCCAGTAGTATTGTGGTGGGACTCGCAGGGCTCCAAGAGACCCAGTACTTC
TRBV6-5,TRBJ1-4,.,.,CASSHENRREKLFF,TGTGCCAGCAGCCACGAGAATAGGAGAGAAAAACTGTTTTTT
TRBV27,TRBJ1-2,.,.,CASSSFRGGYTF,TGTGCCAGCAGTTCCTTCAGGGGTGGCTACACCTTC
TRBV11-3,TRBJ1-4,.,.,CASSLSGSGKLFF,TGTGCCAGCAGCCTCTCGGGGTCTGGAAAACTGTTTTTT
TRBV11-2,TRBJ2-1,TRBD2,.,CASSSTSGGAHEQFF,TGTGCCAGCAGCTCGACTAGCGGGGGAGCCCATGAGCAGTTCTTC
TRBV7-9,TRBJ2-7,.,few,CASSLGGVTYEQYF,TGTGCCAGCAGCTTAGGCGGTGTCACCTACGAGCAGTACTTC
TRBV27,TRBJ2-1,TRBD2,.,CASRGLAANEQFF,TGTGCCAGCAGGGGACTAGCAGCCAATGAGCAGTTCTTC
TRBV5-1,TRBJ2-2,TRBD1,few,CASSFLQGATGELFF,TGCGCCAGCAGCTTTTTACAGGGGGCCACCGGGGAGCTGTTTTTT
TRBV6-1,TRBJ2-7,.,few,CASSVSYTYEQYF,TGTGCCAGCAGTGTATCTTACACCTACGAGCAGTACTTC
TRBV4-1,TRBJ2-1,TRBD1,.,CASSKAGTGVFNEQFF,TGCGCCAGCAGCAAAGCCGGGACAGGTGTTTTCAATGAGCAGTTCTTC
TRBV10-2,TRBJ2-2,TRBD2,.,CASSGLAGAGELFF,TGCGCCAGCAGTGGACTAGCGGGAGCCGGGGAGCTGTTTTTT
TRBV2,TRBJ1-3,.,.,CASSAGGRRNTIYF,TGTGCCAGCAGTGCGGGAGGGAGGAGAAACACCATATATTTT
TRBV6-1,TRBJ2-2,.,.,CASSEYLQKFTGELFF,TGTGCCAGCAGTGAATACCTACAGAAATTCACCGGGGAGCTGTTTTTT
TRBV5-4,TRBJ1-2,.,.,CASSLAGLNYGYTF,TGTGCCAGCAGCTTGGCCGGACTTAACTATGGCTACACCTTC
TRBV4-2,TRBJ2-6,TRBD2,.,CASSQGPQAGGHSGANVLTF,TGTGCCAGCAGCCAGGGCCCCCAAGCGGGGGGCCACTCTGGGGCCAACGTCCTGACTTTC
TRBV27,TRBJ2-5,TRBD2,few,CASRSLAGGETQYF,TGTGCCAGCAGGTCACTAGCGGGGGGAGAGACCCAGTACTTC
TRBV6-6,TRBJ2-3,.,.,CASSYAGVTDTQYF,TGTGCCAGCAGTTACGCAGGGGTCACAGATACGCAGTATTTT
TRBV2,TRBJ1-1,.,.,CASSDQVSDTEAFF,TGTGCCAGCAGTGACCAGGTCTCGGACACTGAAGCTTTCTTT
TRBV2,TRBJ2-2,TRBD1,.,CASRPGTVNTGELFF,TGTGCCAGCAGGCCCGGGACAGTGAACACCGGGGAGCTGTTTTTT
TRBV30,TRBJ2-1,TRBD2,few,CAWSKWEGRDEQFF,TGTGCCTGGAGTAAGTGGGAGGGCCGGGATGAGCAGTTCTTC
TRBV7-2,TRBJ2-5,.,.,CASSLGHRFGQETQYF,TGTGCCAGCAGCTTAGGCCACAGGTTCGGCCAAGAGACCCAGTACTTC
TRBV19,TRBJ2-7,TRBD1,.,CASSTGTDYEQYF,TGTGCCAGTAGTACCGGGACAGACTACGAGCAGTACTTC
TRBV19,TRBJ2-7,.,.,CASSTRDNYEQYF,TGTGCCAGTAGTACCCGGGACAACTACGAGCAGTACTTC